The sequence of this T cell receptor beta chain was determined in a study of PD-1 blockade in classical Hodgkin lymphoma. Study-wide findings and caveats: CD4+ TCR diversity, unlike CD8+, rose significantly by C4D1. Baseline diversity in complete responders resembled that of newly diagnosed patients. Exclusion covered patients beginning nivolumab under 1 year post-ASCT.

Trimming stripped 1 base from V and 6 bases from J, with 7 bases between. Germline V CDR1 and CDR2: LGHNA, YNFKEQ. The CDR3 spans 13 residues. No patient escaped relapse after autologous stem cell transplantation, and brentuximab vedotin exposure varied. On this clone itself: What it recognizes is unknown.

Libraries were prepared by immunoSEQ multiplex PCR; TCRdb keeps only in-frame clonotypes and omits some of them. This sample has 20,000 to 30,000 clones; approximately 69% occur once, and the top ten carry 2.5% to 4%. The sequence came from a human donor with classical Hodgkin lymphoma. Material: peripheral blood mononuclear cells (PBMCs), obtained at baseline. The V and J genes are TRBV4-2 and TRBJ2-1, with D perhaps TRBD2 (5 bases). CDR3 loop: CASSQVAPNEQFF. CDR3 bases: TGTGCCAGCAGCCAAGTAGCGCCCAATGAGCAGTTCTTC.